The clone carrying this T cell receptor beta chain has a count of ten or more. As yet, its antigen is unknown. Trimming removed 3 bases from V and 1 base from J, with 16 bases in between. The CDR3 covers 16 residues. CDR1 is SGDLS and CDR2 is YYNGEE in the germline V gene. TCRdb reprocessed the 5' RACE reads with MiXCR, giving one entry per CDR3 protein. The data contain more than 110,000 distinct CDR3 sequences, 14% of them singletons. The data were obtained in a study of T-cell memory formation after mild COVID-19. At the level of the study: Most TCR clusters belonged to a single donor. Study-wide results and caveats: Memory sampled before infection contained some responding clones, suggesting cross-reactive memory joined.

The chain carries TRBV9 and TRBJ2-5; D is undetermined. The TCR comes from an adult woman who had mild COVID-19 (a few samples of this study predate the infection). Cell type and time point are not known. The sample was PBMCs or a T cell subset sorted from them (not recorded which). The chain's CDR3 is CASSEKVDLLQETQYF. CDR3 in DNA: TGTGCCAGCAGCGAAAAGGTCGACCTACTCCAAGAGACCCAGTACTTC. Full variable domain (remainder filled in from reference TRBV9 and TRBJ2-5): DSGVTQTPKHLITATGQRVTLRCSPRSGDLSVYWYQQSLDQGLQFLIQYYNGEERAKGNILERFSAQQFPDLHSELNLSSLELGDSALYFCASSEKVDLLQETQYFGPGTRLLVL.